Described below is a single T cell receptor beta chain sequence and its context. Its specificity is not known. TCR beta VDJ and CDR3 were profiled, and genomic DNA was the template. A single record per CDR3 protein comes from TCRdb applying MiXCR to the reads. The table includes under 350,000 distinct CDR3 sequences, under 60% detected once. Trimming cost V 3 bases and J 7 bases, with 7 bases left between them. CDR1 ENHRY and CDR2 SYGVKD come from the germline V gene. CDR3 length: 12 amino acids. Patients chosen for sequencing had shown CD8+CD57+ cell expansion by flow cytometry. A severe acquired aplastic anemia diagnosis applied to all patients. This specimen comes from a study of CD8+CD57+ T cells in acquired aplastic anemia. Overall study context: Isolated CD4+ and CD8+ cells, once sorted, yielded DNA averaging about 3.2 ug.

Study-wide findings and caveats: Any difference that existed in CD8+ Simpson's diversity between patients and controls was not significant. Common to patients and controls were approximately 30 CD8+ CDR3 sequences.

The chain recombines TRBV10-3 with TRBJ1-5; D unresolved. This clonotype was obtained from a human donor with aplastic anemia. Sequencing input: sorted CD4+, CD8+, or CD8+CD57+ T cells (not recorded which) from PBMCs. The CDR3 DNA reads TGTGCCATCAGTGATCGGTTGCAGCCCCAGCATTTT. It is translated as CAISDRLQPQHF.